A selection of T cell receptor beta chains follows, all from one sample in a study of response to subunit inactivated influenza vaccine. MiXCR, run by TCRdb on the RT-PCR reads, gives a single entry per CDR3 protein. The sample has some 160,000 distinct CDR3 sequences; under 13% are singletons. Sequences were derived from non-naive T cells sorted from PBMCs, sampled roughly 45 days after vaccination. The receptors were sampled from a man over 45 who received an inactivated influenza vaccine. The CDR3 runs from the conserved cysteine through the conserved F or W. D genes are given only for firm matches. Not all rows give a size; the values are once, few, many and, for expanded clones, a class.

j_gene: TRBJ2-3; d_gene: .; v_gene: TRBV5-1; abundance: few; CDR3aa: CASSLVNGDTDTQYF; CDR3nt: TGCGCCAGCAGCTTGGTGAACGGGGACACAGATACGCAGTATTTT
j_gene: TRBJ2-7; d_gene: TRBD2; v_gene: TRBV5-1; abundance: .; CDR3aa: CASKGLDGYEQYF; CDR3nt: TGCGCCAGCAAGGGACTAGATGGGTACGAGCAGTACTTC
j_gene: TRBJ2-1; d_gene: .; v_gene: TRBV6-5; abundance: few; CDR3aa: CASSYLGKADEQFF; CDR3nt: TGTGCCAGCAGTTACTTGGGGAAGGCAGATGAGCAGTTCTTC
j_gene: TRBJ2-7; d_gene: TRBD2; v_gene: TRBV7-2; abundance: few; CDR3aa: CASSTGLADYEQYF; CDR3nt: TGTGCCAGCAGCACTGGACTAGCGGACTACGAGCAGTACTTC
j_gene: TRBJ2-3; d_gene: TRBD2; v_gene: TRBV7-2; abundance: .; CDR3aa: CASSWGISGNTDTQYF; CDR3nt: TGTGCCAGCAGCTGGGGAATTAGCGGGAACACAGATACGCAGTATTTT
j_gene: TRBJ2-5; d_gene: .; v_gene: TRBV7-2; abundance: .; CDR3aa: CASSPRKGLGEETQYF; CDR3nt: TGTGCCAGCAGCCCGCGCAAGGGACTGGGTGAAGAGACCCAGTACTTC
j_gene: TRBJ1-1; d_gene: TRBD1; v_gene: TRBV7-9; abundance: .; CDR3aa: CASSNTQGTEAFF; CDR3nt: TGTGCCAGCAGCAATACACAGGGGACTGAAGCTTTCTTT
j_gene: TRBJ2-5; d_gene: TRBD1; v_gene: TRBV11-2; abundance: few; CDR3aa: CASSFSTGSQETQYF; CDR3nt: TGTGCCAGCAGCTTCTCGACAGGGTCACAAGAGACCCAGTACTTC
j_gene: TRBJ1-6; d_gene: TRBD1; v_gene: TRBV6-5; abundance: few; CDR3aa: CASSYSRDRVSPLHF; CDR3nt: TGTGCCAGCAGTTACTCACGGGACAGGGTTTCACCCCTCCACTTT
j_gene: TRBJ1-6; d_gene: .; v_gene: TRBV6-5; abundance: few; CDR3aa: CASSLGGRLDSPLHF; CDR3nt: TGTGCCAGCAGTTTGGGGGGGCGCTTAGATTCACCCCTCCACTTT
j_gene: TRBJ2-7; d_gene: TRBD1; v_gene: TRBV20-1; abundance: many; CDR3aa: CSASDRDRLYYEQYF; CDR3nt: TGCAGTGCTAGTGACCGGGACAGGCTATACTACGAGCAGTACTTC
j_gene: TRBJ1-2; d_gene: .; v_gene: TRBV5-6; abundance: few; CDR3aa: CASSFRGTGDGYTF; CDR3nt: TGTGCCAGCAGCTTCCGTGGGACTGGGGATGGCTACACCTTC
j_gene: TRBJ1-1; d_gene: .; v_gene: TRBV4-2; abundance: few; CDR3aa: CASSQPPGNTEAFF; CDR3nt: TGTGCCAGCAGCCAACCACCAGGGAACACTGAAGCTTTCTTT
j_gene: TRBJ1-1; d_gene: .; v_gene: TRBV5-1; abundance: few; CDR3aa: CASSLGATVADTEAFF; CDR3nt: TGCGCCAGCAGCTTGGGTGCGACAGTGGCCGACACTGAAGCTTTCTTT
j_gene: TRBJ1-1; d_gene: .; v_gene: TRBV2; abundance: .; CDR3aa: CASKEGEWTEAFF; CDR3nt: TGTGCCAGCAAAGAGGGGGAATGGACTGAAGCTTTCTTT
j_gene: TRBJ2-7; d_gene: .; v_gene: TRBV9; abundance: .; CDR3aa: CASSVDPGTTYEQYF; CDR3nt: TGTGCCAGCAGCGTGGACCCCGGGACAACTTACGAGCAGTACTTC
j_gene: TRBJ1-6; d_gene: .; v_gene: TRBV6-1; abundance: .; CDR3aa: CASSEAGANSPLHF; CDR3nt: TGTGCCAGCAGTGAAGCCGGGGCTAATTCACCCCTCCACTTT
j_gene: TRBJ1-6; d_gene: TRBD1; v_gene: TRBV20-1; abundance: few; CDR3aa: CSAGQGYNSPLHF; CDR3nt: TGCAGTGCGGGACAGGGCTATAATTCACCCCTCCACTTT